This record concerns one T cell receptor beta chain sequence. Original handling: Researchers report that nucleated cell counts were estimated from reference gene primer amplification. Profiling relied on immunoSEQ multiplex PCR, and the TCRdb table lists in-frame clones only, not all of them. That table supplies the V and J calls and clone size; D and trimming were determined from the DNA. The sample includes under 350,000 clones, about 82% of them seen just once. J was trimmed by 4 bases and V by 6 bases; bases with no gene match: 6. CDR1 and CDR2 from the germline V gene are MNHEY and SVGAGI. The CDR3 is 15 residues long. The source of the sample is a study of blood T cell repertoires in COVID-19. On the study more broadly: PBMCs, B-cell-depleted T cells, or T cells were the source of the cDNA or gDNA that made up the material.

This chain connects TRBV6-5 to TRBJ1-3; 10 bases fit TRBD1. The TCR originated in a human donor in a cohort sampled during active COVID-19. The sequenced sample consisted of peripheral blood. The CDR3 loop reads CASRQDRGAGNTIYF. The CDR3 bases are TGTGCCAGCAGACAGGACAGGGGGGCAGGAAACACCATATATTTT.